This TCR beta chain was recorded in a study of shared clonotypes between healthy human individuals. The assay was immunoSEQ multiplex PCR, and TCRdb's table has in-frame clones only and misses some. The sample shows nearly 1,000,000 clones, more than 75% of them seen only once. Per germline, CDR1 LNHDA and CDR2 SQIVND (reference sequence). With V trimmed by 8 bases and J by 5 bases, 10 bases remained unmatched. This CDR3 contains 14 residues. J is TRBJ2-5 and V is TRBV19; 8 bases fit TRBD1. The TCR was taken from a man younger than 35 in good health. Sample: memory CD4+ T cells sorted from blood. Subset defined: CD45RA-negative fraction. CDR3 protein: CASGTGTGGETQYF. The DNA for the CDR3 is TGTGCCAGTGGAACCGGGACAGGCGGGGAGACCCAGTACTTC.